The 25 T cell receptor beta chains presented below share a single source sample, sequenced in a study of regulatory T cells in long-lasting Graves disease (dated by TCRdb to about 2021). The time point label, as the study defines it: persistent/refractory GD, antithyroid drugs over 5 years with positive TRAb. For both TCR sequencing and RNA sequencing, RNA was extracted from PBMCs using TRIzol. Preparation of the library involved multiplex PCR. TCRdb shows the sequencer as Illumina HiSeq 4000. To build TCR beta libraries, CDR3 regions were amplified by Arm-PCR using iRepertoire HTBI primers. Clones were called with MiXCR by TCRdb after fastp trimmed the public reads at Q25, and only in-frame beta chains were retained. Identical CDR3 protein sequences are pooled into one entry, listed with their most common genes and DNA. The sample table shows a few hundred thousand distinct CDR3 sequences, and 20% to 25% are seen once. The top ten clones comprise roughly an eighth of the sample.

The sample was peripheral blood mononuclear cells (PBMCs), taken when the disease was refractory, from a patient treated with antithyroid drugs. The receptors stem from a female donor with Graves disease.

The rearrangement links TRBV5-4 to TRBJ2-1, with 9 nucleotides matching TRBD2. The CDR3 runs 16 residues. The germline V gene encodes CDR1 SGHNT and CDR2 YYREEE (reference sequence). The V and J ends lost 0 bases and 8 bases, in that order; junction bases with no gene match: 9. The CDR3 loop is CASSLGLSSGKDEQFF. The CDR3 region has the DNA TGTGCCAGCAGCTTGGGTCTGTCTAGCGGGAAAGATGAGCAGTTCTTC.

About this clonotype itself: A read error is possible here, since a much larger clone lies one base away. The CDR3 spells CASSLVGTDKTQYF. CDR3 coding DNA: TGTGCCAGCAGTTTAGTAGGGACTGACAAGACCCAGTACTTC. The V and J genes are TRBV12-3 or TRBV12-4 and TRBJ2-5, with D perhaps matching TRBD2 (6 bases). The CDR3 spans 14 residues. V lost 1 base and J lost 6, with 12 bases in between.

This clonotype was observed once. The rearrangement joins TRBV9 to TRBJ1-6; TRBD1 matches 8 bases. Germline V gives CDR1 SGDLS, CDR2 YYNGEE. V gave up 3 bases and J gave up 8 bases; unmatched junction bases: 4. The CDR3 contains 14 residues. CDR3 residues: CASSARGRDSPLHF. CDR3 coding DNA: TGTGCCAGCAGCGCCAGGGGGCGGGATTCACCCCTCCACTTT.

V is TRBV10-3 and J is TRBJ2-2, with D perhaps matching TRBD2 (5 bases). The V and J ends lost 6 bases and 2 bases respectively, with 7 bases between them. This CDR3 spans 13 amino acids. In germline, CDR1 is ENHRY, CDR2 SYGVKD. The CDR3 spells CAIRDLNTGELFF. The DNA for the CDR3 is TGTGCCATCAGGGACTTAAACACCGGGGAGCTGTTTTTT.

Note on this clonotype: A much larger clone differs from this one at a single base, so this may be a read error. The chain is built from TRBV27 and TRBJ2-7, with D possibly TRBD2 on 5 matching bases. The CDR3 has 15 residues. CDR1 and CDR2 (germline): MNHEY, SMNVEV (reference sequence). V dropped 6 bases and J dropped 2 bases, with 17 bases sitting between them. DNA of the CDR3: TGTGCCAGCAGAACGGTCGCGACTAACCCCTACGAGCAGTACTTC. This sequence encodes CASRTVATNPYEQYF.

This chain uses TRBV4-1 with TRBJ1-1, with a possible D match to TRBD1 (5 bases). Germline CDR1 is MGHRA and CDR2 is YSYEKL. V lost 3 bases and J lost 7, with 15 bases in between. This CDR3 has 14 residues. CDR3: CASSQDPGLLEAFF. Here the CDR3 DNA reads TGCGCCAGCAGCCAGGACCCGGGGCTTCTTGAAGCTTTCTTT.

This clonotype was seen at least ten times. The chain is built from TRBV5-6 and TRBJ2-4, with TRBD2 matching 15 bases. Germline CDR1 is SGHDT and CDR2 is YYEEEE. V was pared by 2 bases and J by 1 base, with 7 bases of the junction left unmatched. The CDR3 has 19 residues. CDR3 in DNA: TGTGCCAGCAGCTTCGATGGGACTAGCGGGAGGTCTGCCAAAAACATTCAGTACTTC. Translated: CASSFDGTSGRSAKNIQYF.

This clonotype appeared many times. The CDR3 DNA reads TGTGCCAGTATCCCGGGGGGCAGCGGAACGAACACCGGGGAGCTGTTTTTT. Translated: CASIPGGSGTNTGELFF. The chain links TRBV19 to TRBJ2-2; TRBD2 is a possible D gene (7 bases). V was cut by 7 bases and J by 0 bases, with 18 bases left in between. This CDR3 is 17 amino acids long. The V gene's germline CDR1 is LNHDA and CDR2 SQIVND (reference sequence). Full variable domain (rest looked up from reference TRBV19 and TRBJ2-2): DGGITQSPKYLFRKEGQNVTLSCEQNLNHDAMYWYRQDPGQGLRLIYYSQIVNDFQKGDIAEGYSVSREKKESFPLTVTSAQKNPTAFYLCASIPGGSGTNTGELFFGEGSRLTVL.

Worth noting for this clonotype: This may be a read error, as it is one base from a much larger clone. No conserved phenylalanine or tryptophan is present at the end of the CDR3, so a read error is the likely explanation. The V call is TRBV6-1, the J call TRBJ2-5; 8 bases are a match to TRBD1. J lost 0 bases, V lost 6 bases, and 3 bases had no gene match. The germline V gene has CDR1 MNHNS and CDR2 SASEGT. The CDR3 sequence is 14 residues long. CDR3 sequence (DNA): TGTGCCAGCAGGGACAGGGCCTACCAAGAGACCCAGTACGTC. Translating gives CASRDRAYQETQYV.

In its sample, this clonotype was seen many times. The chain has TRBV28 and TRBJ1-4, with 9 bases identical to TRBD1. Germline values: CDR1 MDHEN, CDR2 SYDVKM. This CDR3 contains 19 residues. V lost 4 bases, J lost 2 bases, and 14 bases stayed unmatched. For the CDR3, the DNA is TGTGCCAGCAGTTCAATATCGGGACAGGGTCTCCTCACTAATGAAAAACTGTTTTTT. Its translation is CASSSISGQGLLTNEKLFF.

This clonotype showed up just a few times. The gene calls are TRBV24-1 and TRBJ1-2, with 7 bases matching TRBD1. The CDR3 is 13 amino acids. Unmatched junction bases numbered 4, after V lost 4 bases and J lost 6 bases. Germline V gene data show CDR1 as KGHDR and CDR2 as SFDVKD. CDR3 protein: CATSDNDRDGYTF. The CDR3 DNA follows: TGTGCCACCAGTGACAACGACAGGGATGGCTACACCTTC.

This clonotype was seen ten or more times. V and J are TRBV11-1 and TRBJ2-7; possibly TRBD1 for D (5 bases). CDR1 is SGHAT, CDR2 FQDESV, per germline (reference sequence). The length of the CDR3 is 13 residues. Between the trimmed V and J ends, which lost 6 bases and 12 bases, there was a span of 21 bases. Here the CDR3 reads CASSFRSDTLPYF. CDR3 bases: TGTGCCAGCAGTTTCCGATCGGACACCCTACCGTACTTC.

J is TRBJ1-5 and V is TRBV10-3; 7 nucleotides align to TRBD1. This CDR3 is built from 14 residues. CDR1 ENHRY and CDR2 SYGVKD come from the germline V gene. The ends lost 8 bases at V and 0 bases at J; junction bases unmatched: 4. The CDR3 sequence: CAIGTASSNQPQHF. CDR3 nucleotides: TGTGCCATCGGGACAGCGAGTAGCAATCAGCCCCAGCATTTT.

This clonotype came up a few times. V and J are TRBV27 and TRBJ2-1, with D perhaps TRBD1 (6 bases). V lost 5 bases and J 4 bases, leaving 18 bases between the germline ends. The CDR3 sequence is 16 residues long. The V gene's germline CDR1 is MNHEY and CDR2 SMNVEV (reference sequence). The chain's CDR3 is CASSPLKGQIYNEQFF. The CDR3 DNA reads TGTGCCAGCAGTCCGCTCAAAGGACAGATTTACAATGAGCAGTTCTTC.

This clonotype has a handful of counts. The gene calls are TRBV30 and TRBJ1-3, with 7 bases aligning to TRBD1. Trimming took 5 bases from V and 0 from J; bases not matched to a gene: 7. The CDR3 consists of 15 residues. The germline V gene encodes CDR1 GTSNPN and CDR2 SVGIG (reference sequence). The CDR3 sequence is CAWDPTGTSGNTIYF. CDR3 bases: TGTGCCTGGGATCCGACAGGGACCTCTGGAAACACCATATATTTT.

Points on this clonotype: Given a much more abundant clone one base away, this may be a read error. The gene calls are TRBV29-1 and TRBJ2-5, with 9 bases aligning to TRBD1. The CDR3 totals 14 residues. Trimming at V came to 6 bases and at J to 2 bases, leaving 7 bases not matched to a gene. Germline V gene lookup returns CDR1 SQVTM and CDR2 ANQGSEA. CDR3 DNA sequence: TGCAGCGTGTGGACAGGGGCCCTACAAGAGACCCAGTACTTC. Its translation: CSVWTGALQETQYF.

This clonotype was detected many times. The chain employs TRBV29-1 and TRBJ1-2; unclear D gene. This CDR3 has 15 amino acids. Germline CDR1 reads SQVTM; CDR2 reads ANQGSEA. V lost 7 bases and J lost 7, with 25 bases in between. The CDR3 region has the DNA TGCAGCGCCGATGTCTCCTCCGGGTTTACGGGTGGCTACACCTTC. Its translation: CSADVSSGFTGGYTF.

J is TRBJ2-6 and V is TRBV6-1, with D possibly TRBD1 on 6 matching bases. The CDR3 consists of 15 residues. The V and J ends lost 4 bases and 0 bases respectively, with 7 bases between them. The germline V gene has CDR1 MNHNS and CDR2 SASEGT. In DNA, the CDR3 is TGTGCCAGCAGTGGGGACATCTCTGGGGCCAACGTCCTGACTTTC. This codes for CASSGDISGANVLTF.

This clonotype showed up just a few times. The chain joins TRBV7-9 to TRBJ1-4, with 8 nucleotides matching TRBD1. Germline V gene sequence: CDR1 SEHNR, CDR2 FQNEAQ (reference sequence). J was trimmed by 5 bases and V by 4 bases; bases with no gene match: 6. The CDR3 covers 15 residues. The CDR3: CASSSVGTGNEKLFF. CDR3 DNA: TGTGCCAGCAGCTCCGTAGGGACAGGAAATGAAAAACTGTTTTTT.

This clonotype was found many times. The chain joins TRBV7-2 to TRBJ2-7; TRBD2 matches 10 bases. Germline CDR1 and CDR2: SGHTA and FQGNSA. The CDR3 spans 15 residues. V trimming: 3 bases; J trimming: 0 bases; junction bases outside the gene matches: 2. Here the CDR3 reads CASSFLAGDSYEQYF. CDR3 sequence (DNA): TGTGCCAGCAGCTTTCTAGCGGGGGACTCCTACGAGCAGTACTTC.

The CDR3 coding sequence is TGTGCCAGCGGGGACACCTACGAGCAGTACTTC. Translation gives CASGDTYEQYF. The gene calls are TRBV6-1 and TRBJ2-7; perhaps TRBD1 as D (6 bases). CDR3 size: 11 residues. Trimming stripped 8 bases from V and 2 bases from J, with 7 bases between. Per germline, CDR1 MNHNS and CDR2 SASEGT.

The V and J genes are TRBV20-1 and TRBJ2-7; TRBD2 matches 11 bases. The CDR3 is 13 amino acids. CDR1 is DFQATT, CDR2 SNEGSKA, per germline (reference sequence). V shed 4 bases and J 1 base; nucleotides not matched to a gene: 0. CDR3 in DNA: TGCAGTGCTATAGCGGGAGGGTCCTACGAGCAGTACTTC. Protein sequence: CSAIAGGSYEQYF.

In its sample, this clonotype was seen once. Since a much larger clone is just one base distant, this may be a read error. This chain uses TRBV27 with TRBJ1-2; 10 bases agree with TRBD1. Germline CDR1 MNHEY, CDR2 SMNVEV (reference sequence). J was trimmed by 7 bases and V by 5 bases; bases with no gene match: 7. This CDR3 comprises 14 residues. The CDR3, as DNA: TGTGCCAGCAGTCCGGGACAGGGGTCCGGTGGCTACACCTTC. It translates to CASSPGQGSGGYTF.

V usage is TRBV2 and J usage is TRBJ1-1; the match to TRBD1 covers 10 bases. Looked up from germline, CDR1 is SNHLY and CDR2 is FYNNEI. This CDR3 contains 14 residues. J gave up 4 bases and V 7 bases, and 6 bases lay outside the gene matches. For the CDR3, the DNA is TGTGCCAGCAAGGGACAGGGGTTTGGCACTGAAGCTTTCTTT. Amino acid sequence: CASKGQGFGTEAFF.

The rearrangement uses TRBV4-1 and TRBJ2-5, with TRBD2 as a possible D gene (6 bases). There are 16 residues in the CDR3. The germline V gene has CDR1 MGHRA and CDR2 YSYEKL. V gave up 0 bases and J gave up 3 bases, with 14 bases separating them. The CDR3 here is CASSQDSTSRKETQYF. CDR3 DNA: TGCGCCAGCAGCCAAGACAGCACTAGCAGAAAAGAGACCCAGTACTTC.